The rows below give T cell receptor beta chains drawn from one sample of a study of blood T cell repertoires in COVID-19. The assay was immunoSEQ multiplex PCR, and TCRdb's table has in-frame clones only and misses some. The top ten hold around 3% of the sample, which has fewer than 400,000 clones, around 90% seen once. The sequencing sample was made of peripheral blood. The receptors originated from a human donor in a cohort sampled during active COVID-19. CDR3s include the opening cysteine and the closing phenylalanine or tryptophan. A D gene is named only where the DNA matches it firmly. Rows may omit the clone size; those that give it use once, few, many or a size class.

CDR3nt	CDR3aa	d_gene	abundance	v_gene	j_gene
TGCGCCAGCAGCCTTCAGGGTGTTAATAATTCACCCCTCCACTTT	CASSLQGVNNSPLHF	NA	NA	TRBV5-1	TRBJ1-6
TGCAGTGCTAGTCACAGGGATTCACCCCTCCACTTT	CSASHRDSPLHF	NA	NA	TRBV20-1	TRBJ1-6
TGTGCCAGCAGCCAAACAGCGAACACTGAAGCTTTCTTT	CASSQTANTEAFF	NA	NA	TRBV4-2	TRBJ1-1
TGTGCCATCAGGGAGACAGGGTCCGCCACCTACGAGCAGTACTTC	CAIRETGSATYEQYF	TRBD1	NA	TRBV10-3	TRBJ2-7
TGTGCCAGCAGCCGAAACAGGTTCCAGCAACTTCAAGAACCTTTC	CASSRNRFQQLQEPF	NA	once	TRBV5-8	TRBJ1-2
TGTGCCAGCAGCTTCCAGACTAGCGGGAGAAACATTCAGTACTTC	CASSFQTSGRNIQYF	TRBD2	many	TRBV5-4	TRBJ2-4
TGTGCCAGCAGTGAATCCTCCGGGACACTGAATGAGCAGTTCTTC	CASSESSGTLNEQFF	NA	NA	TRBV2	TRBJ2-1
TGCGCCAGCAGCCAAGAATGGCCAGGGGGCTCCTACGAGCAGTACTTC	CASSQEWPGGSYEQYF	TRBD1	once	TRBV4-1	TRBJ2-7
TGTGCCAGCAGCCAAGATCAGGGGTTACGCTATGGCTACACCTTC	CASSQDQGLRYGYTF	NA	NA	TRBV7-9	TRBJ1-2
TGTGCCAGCAGTCGGACTAGCGGGAGGGAGTACTACAATGAGCAGTTCTTC	CASSRTSGREYYNEQFF	TRBD2	NA	TRBV2	TRBJ2-1
TGTGCCAGCAGCCGCGACAGCACAAACACTGAAGCTTTCTTT	CASSRDSTNTEAFF	NA	NA	TRBV6-2/TRBV6-3	TRBJ1-1
TGTGCCACCAGTGTTCGGGAGACCCCCTACAATGAGCAGTTCTTC	CATSVRETPYNEQFF	NA	NA	TRBV24-1	TRBJ2-1
TGTGCCAGCAGTTTACTCAGGGTGAGTGGCTACACCTTC	CASSLLRVSGYTF	NA	few	TRBV12-3/TRBV12-4	TRBJ1-2
TGTGCCAGTAGTACTGCAGGGGGCCAGCCCCAGCATTTT	CASSTAGGQPQHF	TRBD1	NA	TRBV19	TRBJ1-5
TGTGCCAGCAGCTTCGACATAACTGAAAAACTGTTTTTT	CASSFDITEKLFF	NA	few	TRBV7-9	TRBJ1-4
TGTGCCAGCAGCTTAAACACCCAAGAGACCCAGTACTTC	CASSLNTQETQYF	NA	NA	TRBV7-9	TRBJ2-5
TGTGCCAGCAGCCGATCTCCCGGGACTAGCGGGAGTCCAGATACGCAGTATTTT	CASSRSPGTSGSPDTQYF	TRBD2	NA	TRBV4-2	TRBJ2-3
TGTGCCAGCAGCGAAACGACAGGGGGGAACCCCTCCTATAATTCACCCCTCCACTTT	CASSETTGGNPSYNSPLHF	TRBD1	NA	TRBV7-2	TRBJ1-6
TGTGCCAGTAGACCCCGGGGGGACAGGGGTGTTTGGGGTAAAGATCAGCCCCAGCATTTT	CASRPRGDRGVWGKDQPQHF	TRBD1	NA	TRBV19	TRBJ1-5
TGTGCCAGCAGCCCCCTTGGCGGCGGTTGGTCCTATGGCTACACCTTC	CASSPLGGGWSYGYTF	NA	NA	TRBV28	TRBJ1-2
TGTGCCAGCAGTTTTGTTGGGGACAGGGATGAAAAACTGTTTTTT	CASSFVGDRDEKLFF	TRBD1	NA	TRBV5-6	TRBJ1-4
TGTGCCAGCAGTTTATCGAGGGCCTACGAGCAGTACTTC	CASSLSRAYEQYF	NA	once	TRBV27	TRBJ2-7
TGTGCCAGCAGTGAAACACCGGGACAGGGAGATGAAAAACTGTTTTTT	CASSETPGQGDEKLFF	TRBD1	NA	TRBV6-1	TRBJ1-4
TGTGCCAGCAGCCAAGGGAGACAGTCCTACGAGCAGTACTTC	CASSQGRQSYEQYF	NA	NA	TRBV4-2	TRBJ2-7
TGTGCCAGTAGTACCAAAACAAATACAGGACAGCGGGGCTATGGCTACACCTTC	CASSTKTNTGQRGYGYTF	NA	NA	TRBV19	TRBJ1-2
TGTGCCAGCAACGCCAGGGGGTACGGTACTGAAGCTTTCTTT	CASNARGYGTEAFF	TRBD1	NA	TRBV9	TRBJ1-1
TGTGCCAGCAGACAATGGACAGAGAGCTCCTACAATGAGCAGTTCTTC	CASRQWTESSYNEQFF	NA	NA	TRBV2	TRBJ2-1
TGCAGCGTGACAGGGGACGGGGGCTACACCTTC	CSVTGDGGYTF	TRBD1	NA	TRBV29-1	TRBJ1-2
TGTGCCAGCAGTTCCACGGGCCTACAGGGGAAAAAACTGTTTTTT	CASSSTGLQGKKLFF	TRBD1	NA	TRBV28	TRBJ1-4
TGTGCCAGCAGTTCGAGGCGGGTTACAGATACGCAGTATTTT	CASSSRRVTDTQYF	NA	NA	TRBV6-5	TRBJ2-3
TGTGCCAGCAGCCCCCGGGACTATACCTACAATGAGCAGTTCTTC	CASSPRDYTYNEQFF	TRBD2	once	TRBV5-4	TRBJ2-1